The TCR beta chain under discussion was sequenced for a study of CD8+CD57+ T cells in acquired aplastic anemia. The overall study: Sorted CD4+ and CD8+ cells gave an average of approximately 3 ug of DNA.

Individuals selected for sequencing had exhibited CD8+CD57+ cell expansion on flow cytometry. Every patient had severe acquired aplastic anemia. The CDR3 has 16 residues. The germline CDR1 and CDR2 sequences are WNHNN and SYGVQD (reference sequence). V was pared by 2 bases and J by 5 bases, with 5 bases of the junction left unmatched. For CDR3 and TCR beta VDJ profiling, genomic DNA was the template used. TCRdb redid the calling of the reads with MiXCR, one entry per CDR3 protein. Of approximately 200,000 distinct CDR3 sequences in the sample, around 49% are singletons; the top ten hold 15% to 20%. The genes are TRBV10-1 and TRBJ2-5; 13 nucleotides line up with TRBD2. The sequencing input was sorted CD4+, CD8+, or CD8+CD57+ T cells (not recorded which) from PBMCs. The TCR originated in a human donor with aplastic anemia. The CDR3: CASSEGLAGAEETQYF. The DNA for the CDR3 is TGCGCCAGCAGTGAGGGACTAGCGGGAGCGGAGGAGACCCAGTACTTC.